Following are 21 T cell receptor beta chains from one sample sequenced in a study of shared clonotypes between healthy human individuals. The assay was immunoSEQ multiplex PCR, and TCRdb's table has in-frame clones only and misses some. Seen here are 950,000 to 1,300,000 clones, 65% to 80% observed once, and the top ten hold approximately 1.5%. The specimen sequenced was memory CD4+ T cells sorted from blood. Subset noted: CD45RA-negative fraction. Receptors originate from a man between 18 and 35 years old in good health.

The chain's CDR3 is CAGQTGETGELFF. Here the CDR3 DNA reads TGTGCCGGCCAGACAGGGGAAACCGGGGAGCTGTTTTTT. V gene TRBV7-2 combines with J gene TRBJ2-2; the match to TRBD1 covers 8 bases. Per germline, CDR1 SGHTA and CDR2 FQGNSA. This CDR3 comprises 13 residues. V gave up 11 bases and J gave up 5 bases; unmatched junction bases: 7. The full variable domain, rest sourced from reference TRBV7-2 and TRBJ2-2, is GAGVSQSPSNKVTEKGKDVELRCDPISGHTALYWYRQSLGQGLEFLIYFQGNSAPDKSGLPSDRFSAERTGGSVSTLTIQRTQQEDSAVYLCAGQTGETGELFFGEGSRLTVL.

This chain uses TRBV6-1 with TRBJ1-2; no reliable D call. There are 14 residues in the CDR3. Trimming removed 2 bases from V and 4 bases from J, with 11 bases in between. Germline V CDR1 and CDR2: MNHNS, SASEGT. The CDR3 is CASSERGGGYGYTF. The CDR3 DNA is TGTGCCAGCAGTGAAAGAGGCGGAGGCTATGGCTACACCTTC.

The chain carries TRBV14 and TRBJ1-2; unclear D gene. This CDR3 has 12 amino acids. The germline V and J ends were trimmed by 0 bases and 12 bases, with 11 bases remaining between them. In germline, CDR1 is SGHDN, CDR2 FVKESK. DNA of the CDR3: TGTGCCAGCAGCCAAGACAGGAGACGCCACACCTTC. It specifies CASSQDRRRHTF.

On this clone: This clone may be a read error of a much larger clone one base away. This specimen includes other DNA sequences encoding the same CDR3. This rearrangement joins TRBV5-6 to TRBJ2-7; no clear D gene. Germline V gene data show CDR1 as SGHDT and CDR2 as YYEEEE. With 0 bases removed from V and 4 bases from J, the gap between germline ends came to 5 bases. The CDR3 is 12 amino acids. DNA of the CDR3: TGTGCCAGCAGCTTGGAAAGATACGAGCAGTACTTC. Its protein product is CASSLERYEQYF.

This CDR3 is CATSRDSGPRYEQYF. The CDR3 coding sequence is TGTGCCACCAGCAGAGATTCCGGACCGCGCTACGAGCAGTACTTC. V is TRBV15 and J is TRBJ2-5; D remains unclear. Near its end, the DNA agrees better with TRBJ2-7, so the J call may be wrong. The CDR3 totals 15 residues. Per the germline V gene, CDR1 is LNHNV and CDR2 is YYDKDF (reference sequence).

In the case of this clone: Possible read error: a much larger clone is one base away. The chain recombines TRBV11-3 with TRBJ1-1; 7 bases are a match to TRBD1. Germline V CDR1 and CDR2: SGHNT, YENEEA. The length of the CDR3 is 13 residues. With 3 bases clipped from V and 3 bases from J, the junction kept 1 base outside the gene matches. CDR3 sequence: CASSFDRDTEAFF. In DNA, the CDR3 is TGTGCCAGCAGCTTCGACAGGGACACTGAAGCTTTCTTT.

The chain uses TRBV6-6 and TRBJ1-6; D is possibly TRBD1 (5 bases). V lost 8 bases and J lost 13, with 12 bases in between. Germline CDR1 is MNHNY and CDR2 is SVGAGI (reference sequence). The CDR3 spans 11 residues. CDR3 nucleotide sequence: TGTGCCAGCCGGACCGGGGGTCCCCTCCACTTT. Translating gives CASRTGGPLHF.

The chain couples TRBV9 to TRBJ2-1; 9 bases line up with TRBD2. V dropped 0 bases and J dropped 4; count of bases not matched to a gene: 5. CDR1 and CDR2 from the germline V gene are SGDLS and YYNGEE. The CDR3 sequence is 16 residues long. The CDR3 bases are TGTGCCAGCAGCGTAGTCGCTCTAGCGGGGTACAATGAGCAGTTCTTC. Amino acids: CASSVVALAGYNEQFF.

The chain uses TRBV27 and TRBJ1-2; the match to TRBD1 covers 7 bases. The CDR3 has 15 residues. CDR1 and CDR2 from the germline V gene are MNHEY and SMNVEV (reference sequence). Trimming at V came to 2 bases and at J to 3 bases, leaving 6 bases not matched to a gene. The CDR3 nucleotides are TGTGCCAGCAGTTTAAAGGCAGGGGGTGACTATGGCTACACCTTC. Encoded protein: CASSLKAGGDYGYTF.

A word on this clone: This is likely a read error, given that the CDR3 carries no conserved phenylalanine or tryptophan at its end. No DNA is shown, since the ends of the CDR3 on it are uncertain; the CDR3 is the one TCRdb lists. CDR3 in amino acids: CASKEGQGGASY. The genes are TRBV6-1 and TRBJ1-5; TRBD1, the D gene given by the table, was not confirmed from the DNA. The germline CDR1 and CDR2 sequences are MNHNS and SASEGT. The CDR3 is 12 amino acids long, termini counted.

This rearrangement joins TRBV6-6 to TRBJ1-2; D is unclear. Between the trimmed V and J ends, which lost 6 bases and 4 bases, there was a span of 15 bases. The V gene's germline CDR1 is MNHNY and CDR2 SVGAGI (reference sequence). CDR3 length: 14 amino acids. The CDR3 region is CASRSDGQVYGYTF. CDR3 coding DNA: TGTGCCAGCAGATCGGACGGTCAAGTCTATGGCTACACCTTC.

The chain recombines TRBV19 with TRBJ2-3; TRBD2 agrees at 9 bases. V was clipped by 5 bases and J by 0 bases; unmatched bases: 6. The V gene's germline CDR1 is LNHDA and CDR2 SQIVND (reference sequence). This CDR3 region has 16 residues. The CDR3 DNA reads TGTGCCAGTAGTGGAGCGGGAGGTTGGAGCACAGATACGCAGTATTTT. Translated: CASSGAGGWSTDTQYF.

A few counts support this clone. This rearrangement joins TRBV28 to TRBJ2-4, with 11 bases fitting TRBD2. CDR1 is MDHEN and CDR2 is SYDVKM in the germline V gene. The CDR3 length is 16 residues. V was clipped by 3 bases and J by 0 bases; unmatched bases: 1. CDR3 in amino acids: CASSFSGRGAKNIQYF. The CDR3 nucleotides are TGTGCCAGCAGTTTTAGCGGGAGGGGAGCCAAAAACATTCAGTACTTC.

V is TRBV28 and J is TRBJ1-1; tentatively, D is TRBD1 (6 bases). The CDR3 totals 17 residues. The germline V and J ends were trimmed by 6 bases and 1 base, with 21 bases remaining between them. Germline V CDR1 and CDR2: MDHEN, SYDVKM. The CDR3 DNA reads as TGTGCCAGCAGCCGCCCTACAGGGTTGATAGCGAACACTGAAGCTTTCTTT. Protein product: CASSRPTGLIANTEAFF.

The rearrangement links TRBV5-1 to TRBJ2-1; D is uncertain. The CDR3 is 14 residues long. Trimming stripped 1 base from V and 3 bases from J, with 8 bases between. Germline CDR1 SGHRS, CDR2 YFSETQ. The CDR3 DNA follows: TGCGCCAGCAGCTTGTCCCAGCTCTACAATGAGCAGTTCTTC. Translation gives CASSLSQLYNEQFF.

The V and J genes are TRBV5-1 and TRBJ2-7; 9 bases align to TRBD1. V gave up 0 bases and J gave up 5 bases; unmatched junction bases: 9. The CDR3 length is 16 residues. The germline CDR1 and CDR2 sequences are SGHRS and YFSETQ. The CDR3 sequence: CASSLGVGTGSNEQYF. As DNA, the CDR3 is TGCGCCAGCAGCTTGGGGGTCGGGACAGGGAGCAACGAGCAGTACTTC.

V usage is TRBV6-6 and J usage is TRBJ2-1, with D perhaps given as TRBD1 or TRBD2 (5 bases each). V lost 6 bases and J lost 6, with 18 bases in between. CDR3 length equals 15 residues. Germline V gene lookup returns CDR1 MNHNY and CDR2 SVGAGI (reference sequence). CDR3 residues: CASSPGTRRGNEQFF. The CDR3 DNA is TGTGCCAGCAGCCCCGGGACCAGGCGTGGCAATGAGCAGTTCTTC.

This clone was recorded once. As DNA, the CDR3 is TGTGCCAGCAGCTACATCGAACCGGCCACTGAAGCTTTCTTT. Protein product: CASSYIEPATEAFF. This chain links TRBV6-6 with TRBJ1-1; D gene uncertain. Deletions cut 6 bases from V and 4 bases from J, with 15 bases between. The germline CDR1 and CDR2 sequences are MNHNY and SVGAGI (reference sequence). CDR3 size: 14 residues.

The gene calls are TRBV5-4 and TRBJ1-4, with 8 positions matching TRBD1. Trimming removed 2 bases from V and 8 bases from J; junction bases left unmatched: 5. Per the germline V gene, CDR1 is SGHNT and CDR2 is YYREEE (reference sequence). There are 14 residues in the CDR3. The CDR3 loop reads CASSFGQGGEKLFF. CDR3 coding DNA: TGTGCCAGCAGCTTCGGACAGGGCGGAGAAAAACTGTTTTTT.

The rearrangement uses TRBV10-3 and TRBJ2-1; a possible D gene is TRBD2 (7 bases). This CDR3 region has 16 residues. CDR1 ENHRY and CDR2 SYGVKD come from the germline V gene. V was shortened by 3 bases and J by 5 bases, with 17 bases between the two germline ends. DNA of the CDR3: TGTGCCATCAGTGAACCTGAGGGGGGGCTCGACAATGAGCAGTTCTTC. It codes for CAISEPEGGLDNEQFF.

The chain couples TRBV4-2 to TRBJ2-1; unclear D gene. Deletions cut 0 bases from V and 4 bases from J, with 10 bases between. CDR1 is LGHNA, CDR2 YNFKEQ, per germline. CDR3 length: 15 residues. The CDR3 here is CASSQDPVSYNEQFF. CDR3 in DNA: TGTGCCAGCAGCCAAGATCCCGTCAGTTACAATGAGCAGTTCTTC.